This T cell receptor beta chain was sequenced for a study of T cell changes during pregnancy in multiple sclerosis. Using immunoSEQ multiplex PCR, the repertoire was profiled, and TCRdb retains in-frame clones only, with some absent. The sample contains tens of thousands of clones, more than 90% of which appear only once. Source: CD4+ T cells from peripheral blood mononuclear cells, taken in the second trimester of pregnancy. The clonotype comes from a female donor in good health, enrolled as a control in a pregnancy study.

The CDR3 DNA reads as TGTGCCAGCAGTTCCCTGGTCGGGTTGGCCACTGAAGCTTTCTTT. It translates to CASSSLVGLATEAFF. The chain has TRBV6-5 and TRBJ1-1, with D hard to call. V was shortened by 4 bases and J by 4 bases, with 16 bases between the two germline ends. There are 15 residues in the CDR3. Looked up from germline, CDR1 is MNHEY and CDR2 is SVGAGI.